This entry describes one T cell receptor (beta chain). Its target is unknown. The conserved closing phenylalanine or tryptophan is absent in this CDR3, likely reflecting a read error. Bulk tissue was left unsorted, and RNA and DNA were co-extracted from roughly 20-30 mg of it. The cohort consisted of patients whose primary liver carcinoma was surgically resected. The patients lived with chronic HBV infection and had not yet received any treatment. The sample belongs to a study of tumor-infiltrating lymphocytes in primary liver carcinoma. Looking at the study overall: Subjects consisted of male and female patients aged 30 to 69 years. Findings and caveats of the study: Tumor region pairs outstripped tumor-adjacent and tumor-blood pairs in overlap.

Production of TCR beta cDNA used around 500 ng total RNA together with a constant-region primer. Construction of TCR beta libraries relied on three successive nested multiplex PCR rounds employing slightly modified ARM-PCR. Amplification in the first two PCR rounds was performed using TRBV1-TRBV30 forward primers and a C-beta reverse primer for 10 cycles each. TCRdb used MiXCR to reprocess the multiplex PCR reads, holding one entry per CDR3 protein. The data show roughly 100,000 distinct CDR3 sequences, around 80% seen once. Per the germline V gene, CDR1 is ENHRY and CDR2 is SYGVKD. The CDR3 loop spans 12 amino acids.

The chain has TRBV10-3 and TRBJ1-1; D uncertain. Specimen: liver tumor tissue from sampling region 3. Subset indicated: tumor region T3, left-lateral pole. The sequence was obtained from a man aged 40-50 years with primary liver carcinoma and hepatitis B virus infection. The CDR3 spells CAISDPSTEAFL. CDR3 in DNA: TGCGCCATCAGTGACCCGTCCACTGAAGCTTTCTTA.